Listed below are T cell receptor beta chains from one sample, sequenced in a study of T cell responses to AZD1222 COVID-19 vaccine. Profiling relied on immunoSEQ multiplex PCR, and the TCRdb table lists in-frame clones only, not all of them. The sample holds 89,000 or so clones, 85% to 90% seen once. Specimen: peripheral blood, collected 28 days after the second AZD1222 dose. The receptors shown here come from an adult who received the AZD1222 COVID-19 vaccine. CDR3s include the opening cysteine and the closing phenylalanine or tryptophan. The D gene is left open where the match is weak. Where a row states a size, it is once, few, many or the class of an expanded clone; other rows omit it.

cdr3_aa: CASSSATSQRINEQFF
cdr3_nt: TGTGCCAGCAGTTCCGCGACTAGCCAGAGGATAAATGAGCAGTTCTTC
clone_size: NA
j_call: TRBJ2-1
v_call: TRBV6-5
d_call: TRBD2

cdr3_aa: CASSQGQGRVETQYF
cdr3_nt: TGCGCCAGCAGCCAGGGACAGGGGAGGGTGGAGACCCAGTACTTC
clone_size: NA
j_call: TRBJ2-5
v_call: TRBV4-1
d_call: TRBD1

cdr3_aa: CSVEDPRQPLEAFF
cdr3_nt: TGCAGCGTTGAAGACCCCAGACAGCCGCTCGAAGCTTTCTTT
clone_size: NA
j_call: TRBJ1-1
v_call: TRBV29-1
d_call: NA

cdr3_aa: CASSRSGSLYNEQFF
cdr3_nt: TGTGCCAGCAGCCGTAGCGGGAGTCTCTACAATGAGCAGTTCTTC
clone_size: NA
j_call: TRBJ2-1
v_call: TRBV7-2
d_call: TRBD2

cdr3_aa: CASSFASGVTDTQYF
cdr3_nt: TGCGCCAGCAGCTTCGCTAGCGGGGTCACAGATACGCAGTATTTT
clone_size: NA
j_call: TRBJ2-3
v_call: TRBV5-1
d_call: TRBD2

cdr3_aa: CASSQDWTEPQHF
cdr3_nt: TGTGCCAGCAGCCAAGACTGGACCGAGCCCCAGCATTTT
clone_size: NA
j_call: TRBJ1-5
v_call: TRBV3-1/TRBV3-2
d_call: NA

cdr3_aa: CASSVAGQSNEKLFF
cdr3_nt: TGTGCCAGCAGCGTAGCGGGGCAGTCTAATGAAAAACTGTTTTTT
clone_size: once
j_call: TRBJ1-4
v_call: TRBV9
d_call: NA

cdr3_aa: CASNSDFTGELFF
cdr3_nt: TGTGCCAGTAACTCGGACTTTACCGGGGAGCTGTTTTTT
clone_size: NA
j_call: TRBJ2-2
v_call: TRBV19
d_call: NA

cdr3_aa: CSVEGDGVNIQYF
cdr3_nt: TGCAGCGTTGAGGGTGACGGAGTAAACATTCAGTACTTC
clone_size: NA
j_call: TRBJ2-4
v_call: TRBV29-1
d_call: NA

cdr3_aa: CASSRTANSGNTIYF
cdr3_nt: TGTGCCAGCAGCCGGACAGCCAACTCTGGAAACACCATATATTTT
clone_size: NA
j_call: TRBJ1-3
v_call: TRBV7-8
d_call: NA

cdr3_aa: CASSSPHRPEQYF
cdr3_nt: TGTGCCAGCAGTTCACCCCACCGACCAGAGCAGTACTTC
clone_size: NA
j_call: TRBJ2-7
v_call: TRBV6-5
d_call: NA

cdr3_aa: CASSLASGAGGSTGELFF
cdr3_nt: TGTGCCAGCAGCTTAGCGTCCGGGGCGGGAGGGAGCACCGGGGAGCTGTTTTTT
clone_size: NA
j_call: TRBJ2-2
v_call: TRBV7-6
d_call: TRBD2

cdr3_aa: CASSRDSNQPQHF
cdr3_nt: TGTGCCAGCAGCAGGGACAGCAATCAGCCCCAGCATTTT
clone_size: NA
j_call: TRBJ1-5
v_call: TRBV7-2
d_call: NA

cdr3_aa: CAWTWTAMVTNEKLFF
cdr3_nt: TGTGCCTGGACGTGGACTGCTATGGTAACTAATGAAAAACTGTTTTTT
clone_size: NA
j_call: TRBJ1-4
v_call: TRBV30
d_call: NA

cdr3_aa: CASSLLGTDTQYF
cdr3_nt: TGTGCCAGCTCACTGTTGGGCACAGATACGCAGTATTTT
clone_size: NA
j_call: TRBJ2-3
v_call: TRBV18
d_call: NA

cdr3_aa: CASSLRGTGVSPLHF
cdr3_nt: TGTGCCAGCAGCCTCCGGGGGACAGGGGTCTCACCCCTCCACTTT
clone_size: once
j_call: TRBJ1-6
v_call: TRBV28
d_call: TRBD1

cdr3_aa: CASSYGDRVADTQYF
cdr3_nt: TGTGCCAGCAGTTACGGGGACAGGGTGGCAGATACGCAGTATTTT
clone_size: NA
j_call: TRBJ2-3
v_call: TRBV6-5
d_call: TRBD1

cdr3_aa: CATPLPSLGEKLFF
cdr3_nt: TGTGCCACACCCCTGCCATCACTGGGGGAAAAACTGTTTTTT
clone_size: NA
j_call: TRBJ1-4
v_call: TRBV19
d_call: NA

cdr3_aa: CASSQNQGLAFF
cdr3_nt: TGCGCCAGCAGCCAGAACCAAGGGCTAGCTTTCTTT
clone_size: NA
j_call: TRBJ1-1
v_call: TRBV5-1
d_call: NA

cdr3_aa: CASSTPWDRTRDTQYF
cdr3_nt: TGTGCCAGCAGCACACCCTGGGACAGGACTAGAGATACGCAGTATTTT
clone_size: NA
j_call: TRBJ2-3
v_call: TRBV5-4
d_call: NA

cdr3_aa: CASSEALKRGARETQYF
cdr3_nt: TGTGCCAGCAGTGAAGCGCTTAAGAGGGGGGCACGGGAGACCCAGTACTTC
clone_size: NA
j_call: TRBJ2-5
v_call: TRBV6-1
d_call: NA

cdr3_aa: CASSLGDLEKLFF
cdr3_nt: TGTGCCAGCAGCTTAGGGGACCTTGAAAAACTGTTTTTT
clone_size: NA
j_call: TRBJ1-4
v_call: TRBV7-9
d_call: NA

cdr3_aa: CAPKRTDRVGGYYGYTF
cdr3_nt: TGTGCCCCCAAACGGACTGACAGGGTAGGGGGCTACTATGGCTACACCTTC
clone_size: NA
j_call: TRBJ1-2
v_call: TRBV7-9
d_call: TRBD1

cdr3_aa: CASSQDSWTSFGGTQYF
cdr3_nt: TGCGCCAGCAGCCAAGACTCGTGGACTAGCTTTGGCGGTACGCAGTATTTT
clone_size: NA
j_call: TRBJ2-3
v_call: TRBV4-3
d_call: TRBD2

cdr3_aa: CSAAENTEAFF
cdr3_nt: TGCAGTGCCGCTGAGAACACTGAAGCTTTCTTT
clone_size: NA
j_call: TRBJ1-1
v_call: TRBV20-1
d_call: NA

cdr3_aa: CASSLAWTGGNNEQFF
cdr3_nt: TGTGCCAGCAGCTTGGCTTGGACAGGGGGTAACAATGAGCAGTTCTTC
clone_size: NA
j_call: TRBJ2-1
v_call: TRBV5-4
d_call: TRBD1

cdr3_aa: CASSGGRWANVLTF
cdr3_nt: TGTGCCAGCAGCGGTGGGAGGTGGGCCAACGTCCTGACTTTC
clone_size: NA
j_call: TRBJ2-6
v_call: TRBV9
d_call: NA

cdr3_aa: CASSEQLTGELFF
cdr3_nt: TGTGCCAGCAGTGAACAACTCACCGGGGAGCTGTTTTTT
clone_size: NA
j_call: TRBJ2-2
v_call: TRBV6-1
d_call: NA

cdr3_aa: CASSLEGVGYTF
cdr3_nt: TGTGCCAGCAGCTTAGAGGGTGTTGGCTACACCTTC
clone_size: NA
j_call: TRBJ1-2
v_call: TRBV11-2
d_call: NA

cdr3_aa: CASSLRQTQFF
cdr3_nt: TGTGCCAGCAGTTTAAGACAGACGCAGTTCTTC
clone_size: NA
j_call: TRBJ2-1
v_call: TRBV28
d_call: NA

cdr3_aa: CASTDRPQAGELFF
cdr3_nt: TGTGCCAGCACAGACCGCCCCCAGGCCGGGGAGCTGTTTTTT
clone_size: NA
j_call: TRBJ2-2
v_call: TRBV28
d_call: NA

cdr3_aa: CASSLNLRGSILGEKLFF
cdr3_nt: TGTGCCAGCAGCCTGAATTTAAGGGGGTCTATACTGGGTGAAAAACTGTTTTTT
clone_size: NA
j_call: TRBJ1-4
v_call: TRBV25-1
d_call: NA

cdr3_aa: CASSLGLGGGEDTQYF
cdr3_nt: TGTGCCAGCAGCTTGGGTCTCGGGGGTGGTGAAGATACGCAGTATTTT
clone_size: NA
j_call: TRBJ2-3
v_call: TRBV5-6
d_call: NA

cdr3_aa: CASSLARVGDTQYF
cdr3_nt: TGCGCCAGCAGCTTGGCTAGAGTAGGTGATACGCAGTATTTT
clone_size: NA
j_call: TRBJ2-3
v_call: TRBV5-1
d_call: NA

cdr3_aa: CASSYQGTDTQYF
cdr3_nt: TGTGCCAGCAGTTACCAGGGCACAGATACGCAGTATTTT
clone_size: few
j_call: TRBJ2-3
v_call: TRBV6-5
d_call: NA

cdr3_aa: CASSGHFSSYNSPLHF
cdr3_nt: TGTGCCAGCAGCGGACACTTTAGCTCCTATAATTCACCCCTCCACTTT
clone_size: NA
j_call: TRBJ1-6
v_call: TRBV3-1/TRBV3-2
d_call: NA

cdr3_aa: CASGIRSSYEQYF
cdr3_nt: TGTGCCAGCGGAATCCGGAGCTCCTACGAGCAGTACTTC
clone_size: NA
j_call: TRBJ2-7
v_call: TRBV2
d_call: NA

cdr3_aa: CASSITSGYEQYF
cdr3_nt: TGTGCCAGTAGTATTACATCCGGGTACGAGCAGTACTTC
clone_size: NA
j_call: TRBJ2-7
v_call: TRBV19
d_call: NA

cdr3_aa: CASSLASPTGQDF
cdr3_nt: TGTGCCAGCAGCTTAGCGAGCCCGACAGGGCAGGACTTC
clone_size: NA
j_call: TRBJ2-7
v_call: TRBV7-2
d_call: TRBD1

cdr3_aa: CASTIGAGEAAGEQFF
cdr3_nt: TGTGCCAGCACCATTGGGGCGGGGGAGGCGGCCGGTGAGCAGTTCTTC
clone_size: NA
j_call: TRBJ2-1
v_call: TRBV7-9
d_call: TRBD2

cdr3_aa: CASSLTGGEQYF
cdr3_nt: TGTGCCAGCAGTTTAACGGGGGGCGAGCAGTACTTC
clone_size: few
j_call: TRBJ2-7
v_call: TRBV27
d_call: TRBD2

cdr3_aa: CALQSGQPAKNIQYF
cdr3_nt: TGTGCACTACAAAGCGGGCAGCCAGCCAAAAACATTCAGTACTTC
clone_size: NA
j_call: TRBJ2-4
v_call: TRBV24-1
d_call: NA

cdr3_aa: CASRPPDRVRYEQYF
cdr3_nt: TGTGCCAGCAGACCCCCAGACAGGGTGAGATACGAGCAGTACTTC
clone_size: NA
j_call: TRBJ2-7
v_call: TRBV28
d_call: TRBD1

cdr3_aa: CASSLGAGTYGYTF
cdr3_nt: TGTGCCAGCAGTTTAGGGGCAGGGACCTATGGCTACACCTTC
clone_size: NA
j_call: TRBJ1-2
v_call: TRBV28
d_call: NA

cdr3_aa: CASSRTGTEAFF
cdr3_nt: TGTGCCAGCAGCCGGACCGGCACTGAAGCTTTCTTT
clone_size: NA
j_call: TRBJ1-1
v_call: TRBV11-3
d_call: NA

cdr3_aa: CASSLERGETQYF
cdr3_nt: TGTGCCAGCAGCTTAGAACGCGGTGAGACCCAGTACTTC
clone_size: NA
j_call: TRBJ2-5
v_call: TRBV7-2
d_call: NA

cdr3_aa: CASSEGASGFYNEQFF
cdr3_nt: TGTGCCAGCAGCGAAGGGGCTAGCGGGTTCTACAATGAGCAGTTCTTC
clone_size: NA
j_call: TRBJ2-1
v_call: TRBV14
d_call: TRBD2

cdr3_aa: CAWSLKGVNTQYF
cdr3_nt: TGTGCCTGGAGTCTGAAGGGGGTGAATACGCAGTATTTT
clone_size: NA
j_call: TRBJ2-3
v_call: TRBV30
d_call: NA

cdr3_aa: CASSFPPGSSNQPQHF
cdr3_nt: TGTGCCAGCAGTTTTCCCCCGGGGTCTAGCAATCAGCCCCAGCATTTT
clone_size: NA
j_call: TRBJ1-5
v_call: TRBV28
d_call: NA